This is a list of T cell receptor beta chains from one sample in a study of blood T cells in healthy people across ages. TCRdb ran MiXCR on the 5' RACE reads and lists one entry per CDR3 protein. The sample includes 380,000 or so distinct CDR3 sequences, about 49% of them seen just once. Material for sequencing was blood. The source is a man aged 60 to 69 in good health. Each CDR3 is given with its conserved first and last residue. The D gene is left open where the match is weak. Size is omitted from some rows. Given values are once, few, many or a class for expanded clones.

>NA|TRBV29-1|12|NA|TRBJ2-7
CSVESSGVEQYF
TGCAGCGTTGAAAGTAGTGGCGTCGAGCAGTACTTC
>NA|TRBV6-2/TRBV6-3|13|many|TRBJ2-4
CASSYSNKNIQYF
TGTGCCAGCAGTTACTCGAACAAAAACATTCAGTACTTC
>NA|TRBV4-1|16|NA|TRBJ1-4
CASSQDLGTTREKLFF
TGCGCCAGCAGCCAAGATTTGGGGACGACAAGAGAAAAACTGTTTTTT
>TRBD1|TRBV11-2|15|NA|TRBJ2-7
CASTSGGQASYEQYF
TGTGCCAGCACCTCAGGGGGACAGGCATCCTACGAGCAGTACTTC
>TRBD2|TRBV29-1|13|few|TRBJ2-7
CSVAQTSFYEQYF
TGCAGCGTTGCCCAGACTAGCTTCTACGAGCAGTACTTC
>NA|TRBV7-9|12|NA|TRBJ1-2
CASSPDLGGYTF
TGTGCCAGCAGCCCGGACTTGGGCGGCTACACCTTC
>TRBD2|TRBV29-1|14|few|TRBJ2-3
CSAWLAGGKDTQYF
TGCAGCGCGTGGTTAGCGGGAGGGAAAGATACGCAGTATTTT
>NA|TRBV20-1|14|NA|TRBJ2-1
CSARDRPSVSEQFF
TGCAGTGCTAGAGATCGCCCGTCGGTTAGTGAGCAGTTCTTC
>NA|TRBV21-1|20|NA|TRBJ1-5
CASSKAWWGGMVVLGQPQHF
TGTGCCAGCAGCAAAGCGTGGTGGGGAGGTATGGTCGTGTTAGGTCAGCCCCAGCATTTT
>NA|TRBV6-1|14|NA|TRBJ2-7
CASSEMAGAYEQYF
TGTGCCAGCAGTGAAATGGCAGGGGCCTACGAGCAGTACTTC
>NA|TRBV20-1|12|many|TRBJ1-2
CSATGNGYGYTF
TGCAGTGCCACAGGGAACGGTTATGGCTACACCTTC
>TRBD1|TRBV7-2|13|once|TRBJ2-7
CASATNRGLEQYF
TGTGCCAGCGCGACCAACAGGGGGCTCGAGCAGTACTTC
>TRBD1|TRBV29-1|12|NA|TRBJ2-7
CSVETGAYEQYF
TGCAGCGTTGAAACAGGGGCCTACGAGCAGTACTTC
>NA|TRBV25-1|14|once|TRBJ2-1
CATQGGGSYNEQFF
TGTGCCACCCAAGGAGGGGGCTCCTACAATGAGCAGTTCTTC
>NA|TRBV27|14|NA|TRBJ1-5
CASSDTTGNQPQHF
TGTGCCAGCAGCGACACGACCGGCAATCAGCCCCAGCATTTT
>NA|TRBV5-1|16|few|TRBJ2-1
CASSRDPTGSYNEQFF
TGCGCCAGCAGCCGGGACCCAACGGGGTCCTACAATGAGCAGTTCTTC
>TRBD2|TRBV7-8|14|NA|TRBJ2-4
CASSLLAGGREQYF
TGTGCCAGCAGCTTACTAGCGGGAGGAAGGGAGCAGTACTTC
>NA|TRBV20-1|12|NA|TRBJ1-4
CGVGRFNEKLFF
TGTGGAGTGGGACGGTTTAATGAAAAACTGTTTTTT
>TRBD2|TRBV7-9|15|few|TRBJ2-1
CASSQGLASHNEQFF
TGTGCCAGCAGTCAGGGACTAGCGAGCCACAATGAGCAGTTCTTC
>TRBD2|TRBV2|15|few|TRBJ2-7
CASRDGLAGAYEQYF
TGTGCCAGCAGAGACGGACTAGCGGGAGCCTACGAGCAGTACTTC
>TRBD2|TRBV7-2|15|NA|TRBJ2-5
CASSRAGTTKETQYF
TGTGCCAGCAGCCGAGCCGGGACTACTAAAGAGACCCAGTACTTC
>TRBD1|TRBV11-2|15|once|TRBJ2-2
CASSRDRAYTGELFF
TGTGCCAGCAGCCGGGACAGGGCCTACACCGGGGAGCTGTTTTTT
>TRBD1|TRBV6-5|12|NA|TRBJ2-7
CASSITGAEQYF
TGTGCCAGCAGCATCACAGGGGCCGAGCAGTACTTC
>NA|TRBV28|14|NA|TRBJ1-2
CASSLDSANYGYTF
TGTGCCAGCAGTTTAGACAGCGCCAACTATGGCTACACCTTC
>TRBD2|TRBV15|14|once|TRBJ2-7
CATSRDSGAYEQYF
TGTGCCACCAGCAGAGACAGCGGGGCCTACGAGCAGTACTTC
>TRBD1|TRBV7-2|13|NA|TRBJ2-7
CASSMDRGSPLYF
TGTGCCAGCAGCATGGACAGGGGGTCCCCCTTGTACTTC
>NA|TRBV6-5|13|few|TRBJ2-7
CASSYSRATAQYF
TGTGCCAGCAGTTACTCACGGGCCACGGCGCAGTACTTC
>NA|TRBV29-1|12|many|TRBJ2-5
CSALGPGETQYF
TGCAGCGCCCTCGGGCCAGGGGAGACCCAGTACTTC
>NA|TRBV6-1|14|NA|TRBJ2-7
CASSVTQVMSEQYF
TGTGCCAGCAGTGTTACGCAGGTGATGAGCGAGCAGTACTTC
>NA|TRBV24-1|13|NA|TRBJ2-5
CATTAAYGETQYF
TGTGCCACCACGGCGGCCTATGGCGAGACCCAGTACTTC
>NA|TRBV6-2/TRBV6-3|16|NA|TRBJ2-7
CASSYNPTGRTYEQYF
TGTGCCAGCAGTTACAACCCGACAGGGAGGACCTACGAGCAGTACTTC
>TRBD1|TRBV24-1|16|once|TRBJ2-1
CATSDDRDRGVETQFF
TGTGCCACCAGTGATGACCGGGACAGGGGCGTGGAGACCCAGTTCTTC
>NA|TRBV15|12|NA|TRBJ2-5
CATSRIGETQYF
TGTGCCACCAGCAGAATAGGGGAGACCCAGTACTTC
>NA|TRBV10-1|14|NA|TRBJ2-5
CSSSEGRQEETQYF
TGCTCCAGCAGTGAAGGACGGCAAGAAGAGACCCAGTACTTC
>NA|TRBV6-6|12|few|TRBJ2-7
CASSYALVEQYF
TGTGCCAGCAGTTACGCCCTTGTCGAGCAGTACTTC
>TRBD2|TRBV20-1|15|NA|TRBJ2-1
CSARDIAGFYNEQFF
TGCAGTGCTAGAGATATAGCGGGATTCTACAATGAGCAGTTCTTC
>NA|TRBV7-2|15|once|TRBJ1-5
CASSYGGSPNQPQHF
TGTGCCAGCAGCTACGGAGGCAGTCCAAATCAGCCCCAGCATTTT
>NA|TRBV29-1|12|NA|TRBJ2-5
CSVDKGPEEQYF
TGCAGCGTTGACAAGGGGCCGGAGGAGCAGTACTTC
>TRBD1|TRBV3-1|15|once|TRBJ2-3
CASSRRDSPTDTQYF
TGTGCCAGCAGCCGCCGGGACAGCCCCACAGATACGCAGTATTTT
>NA|TRBV12-3/TRBV12-4|13|once|TRBJ2-3
CASSIGNADTQYF
TGTGCCAGCAGCATAGGAAATGCGGATACGCAGTATTTT
>TRBD1|TRBV6-2/TRBV6-3|11|many|TRBJ2-4
CASGQGTIQYF
TGTGCCAGCGGACAGGGGACCATTCAGTACTTC
>TRBD2|TRBV28|14|NA|TRBJ2-7
CASSSSGRTREQYF
TGTGCCAGCAGTTCTAGCGGAAGGACGAGGGAGCAGTACTTC
>NA|TRBV5-5|16|few|TRBJ2-3
CASSPLDGSSTDTQYF
TGTGCCAGCAGCCCCCTCGACGGCTCTAGCACAGATACGCAGTATTTT
>NA|TRBV28|13|NA|TRBJ1-2
CASRSSGNYGYTF
TGTGCCAGCAGGAGCAGTGGAAACTATGGCTACACCTTC
>TRBD1|TRBV28|17|once|TRBJ2-1
CASSLVPGTGVVNEQFF
TGTGCCAGCAGTTTAGTACCCGGGACAGGGGTAGTCAATGAGCAGTTCTTC
>TRBD1|TRBV30|13|NA|TRBJ1-4
CAWRWQGGEKLFF
TGTGCCTGGAGGTGGCAGGGGGGGGAAAAACTGTTTTTT
>NA|TRBV6-6|15|NA|TRBJ2-1
CASIRDFSSYNEQFF
TGTGCCAGCATTCGGGACTTTAGCTCCTACAATGAGCAGTTCTTC
>NA|TRBV24-1|14|NA|TRBJ1-5
CATRSQGAGQPQHF
TGTGCCACCAGGAGCCAAGGGGCGGGTCAGCCCCAGCATTTT
>TRBD1|TRBV5-1|14|NA|TRBJ1-1
CASSRTGMNTGAFF
TGCGCCAGCAGCAGGACAGGGATGAACACTGGAGCTTTCTTT
>TRBD2|TRBV9|13|NA|TRBJ2-4
CASSGSLGREQYF
TGTGCCAGCAGCGGATCTCTTGGGAGGGAGCAGTACTTC
>TRBD2|TRBV20-1|17|NA|TRBJ2-3
CSARDLRGAPSTDTQYF
TGCAGTGCTAGAGATTTGCGGGGGGCCCCTAGCACAGATACGCAGTATTTT
>NA|TRBV29-1|12|NA|TRBJ2-1
CSVERLVREQFF
TGCAGCGTTGAAAGGCTAGTAAGAGAGCAGTTCTTC
>NA|TRBV7-2|17|many|TRBJ1-2
CASSSIPGKGRVYGYTF
TGTGCCAGCAGCTCCATACCGGGGAAGGGAAGGGTCTATGGCTACACCTTC
>TRBD1|TRBV29-1|15|few|TRBJ2-2
CSVAPGTGLTGELFF
TGCAGCGTTGCCCCCGGGACAGGGTTGACGGGGGAGCTGTTTTTT
>TRBD2|TRBV2|13|NA|TRBJ2-5
CASRILASEAQYF
TGTGCCAGCAGGATACTAGCGAGCGAGGCCCAGTACTTC
>NA|TRBV10-3|14|many|TRBJ2-5
CAISDGVGRETQYF
TGTGCCATCAGTGATGGCGTCGGTCGGGAGACCCAGTACTTC
>TRBD2|TRBV12-3/TRBV12-4|15|NA|TRBJ2-5
CASRPSGGSGETQYF
TGTGCCAGCAGGCCATCGGGGGGTTCAGGAGAGACCCAGTACTTC
>NA|TRBV7-2|13|NA|TRBJ2-1
CASSLVVVGTQFF
TGTGCCAGCAGCTTGGTGGTAGTGGGGACCCAGTTCTTC
>NA|TRBV18|13|NA|TRBJ2-7
CASSDSSPYEQYF
TGTGCCAGCTCGGACAGCTCTCCCTACGAGCAGTACTTC
>TRBD1|TRBV7-2|18|NA|TRBJ2-7
CASSLVGGGTGDSYEQYF
TGTGCCAGCAGCTTAGTTGGGGGGGGGACAGGGGACTCCTACGAGCAGTACTTC